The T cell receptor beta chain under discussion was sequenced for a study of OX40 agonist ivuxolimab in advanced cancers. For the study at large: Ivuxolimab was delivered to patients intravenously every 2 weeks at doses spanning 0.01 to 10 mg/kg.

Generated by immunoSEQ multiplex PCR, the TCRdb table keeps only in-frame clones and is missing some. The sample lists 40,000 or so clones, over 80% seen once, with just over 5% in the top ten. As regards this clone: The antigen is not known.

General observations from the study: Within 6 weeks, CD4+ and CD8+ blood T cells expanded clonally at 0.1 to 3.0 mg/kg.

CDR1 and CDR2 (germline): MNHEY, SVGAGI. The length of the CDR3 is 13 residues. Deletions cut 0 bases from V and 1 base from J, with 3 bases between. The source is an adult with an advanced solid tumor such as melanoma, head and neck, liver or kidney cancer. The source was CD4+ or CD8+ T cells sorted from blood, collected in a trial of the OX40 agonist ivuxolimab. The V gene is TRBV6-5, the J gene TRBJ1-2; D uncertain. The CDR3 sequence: CASSYSGNYGYTF. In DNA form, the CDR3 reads TGTGCCAGCAGTTACTCCGGTAACTATGGCTACACCTTC.